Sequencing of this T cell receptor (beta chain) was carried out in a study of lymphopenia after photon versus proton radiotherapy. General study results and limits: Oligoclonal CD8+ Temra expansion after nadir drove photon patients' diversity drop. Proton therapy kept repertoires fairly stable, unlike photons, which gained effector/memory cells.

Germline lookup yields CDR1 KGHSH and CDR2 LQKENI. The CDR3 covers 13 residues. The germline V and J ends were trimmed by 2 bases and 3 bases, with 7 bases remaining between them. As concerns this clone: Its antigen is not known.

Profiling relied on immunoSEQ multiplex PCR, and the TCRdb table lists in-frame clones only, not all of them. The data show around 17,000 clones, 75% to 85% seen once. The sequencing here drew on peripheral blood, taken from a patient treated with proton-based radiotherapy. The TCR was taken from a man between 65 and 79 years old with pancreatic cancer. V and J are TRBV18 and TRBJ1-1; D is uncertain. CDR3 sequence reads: CASSPSVDTEAFF. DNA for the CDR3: TGTGCCAGCTCACCAAGTGTGGACACTGAAGCTTTCTTT.